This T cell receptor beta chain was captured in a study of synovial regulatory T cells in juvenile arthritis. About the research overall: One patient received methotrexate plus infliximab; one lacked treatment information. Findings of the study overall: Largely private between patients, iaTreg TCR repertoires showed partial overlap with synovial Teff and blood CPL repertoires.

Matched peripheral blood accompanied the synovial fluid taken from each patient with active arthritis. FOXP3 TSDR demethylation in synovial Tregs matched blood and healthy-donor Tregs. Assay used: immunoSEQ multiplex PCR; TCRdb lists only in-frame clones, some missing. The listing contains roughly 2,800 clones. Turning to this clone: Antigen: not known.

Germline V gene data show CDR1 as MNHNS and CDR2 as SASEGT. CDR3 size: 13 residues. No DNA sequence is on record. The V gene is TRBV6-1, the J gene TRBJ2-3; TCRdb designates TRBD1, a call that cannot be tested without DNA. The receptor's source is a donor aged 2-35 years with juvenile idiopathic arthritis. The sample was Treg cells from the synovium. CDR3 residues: CASSGQGADTQYF.